This T cell receptor (beta chain) was obtained from a study of OX40 agonist ivuxolimab in advanced cancers. The table came from immunoSEQ multiplex PCR; TCRdb's copy has only in-frame clones and leaves some out. The table shows about 89,000 clones, with roughly 90% occurring only once. V dropped 3 bases and J dropped 1 base, with 13 bases sitting between them. The CDR3 contains 14 residues. The germline CDR1 and CDR2 sequences are SQVTM and ANQGSEA. This clone is a singleton in its sample. The V and J genes are TRBV29-1 and TRBJ2-7; D is uncertain. The sample here was CD4+ or CD8+ T cells sorted from blood, taken in a trial of the OX40 agonist ivuxolimab. This receptor was identified in an adult with an advanced solid tumor such as melanoma, head and neck, liver or kidney cancer. In DNA, the CDR3 is TGCAGCGTTGATTTCGGTGGCAGTTCCTACGAGCAGTACTTC. It specifies CSVDFGGSSYEQYF.